The 10 T cell receptor beta chains below were found in one sample sequenced in a study of T cell clonality in common variable immunodeficiency. The repertoire was sequenced with immunoSEQ multiplex PCR; TCRdb's copy has only in-frame clones and lacks some. Recorded here are approximately 81,000 clones, with no singletons, and the ten leading clones hold 0.8%. Material for sequencing was peripheral blood mononuclear cells. The receptors stem from a person aged 18-70 years in good health.

Of note for this clone: Coverage ceases 3 residues before the CDR3 finishes, and the germline J gene fills in the end. The rearrangement joins TRBV10-2 to TRBJ1-5; a possible D gene is TRBD1 (5 bases). Deletions cut 10 bases from V and 0 bases from J, with 13 bases between. CDR3 length: 14 amino acids. CDR1 is WSHSY and CDR2 is SAAADI in the germline V gene. The sequenced part of the CDR3 DNA is TGCGCCACCTCCGAGGGGATTAGCAATCAGCCC. Translated: CATSEGISNQP. The CDR3 in full is CATSEGISNQPQHF.

Many counts were recorded for this clone. The sequence runs out 3 residues before the end of the CDR3; the remainder is reconstructed from the germline J gene. This chain uses TRBV19 with TRBJ2-7, with TRBD2 matching 7 bases. Per germline, CDR1 LNHDA and CDR2 SQIVND (reference sequence). The CDR3 sequence is 14 residues long. V trimming: 5 bases; J trimming: 3 bases; junction bases outside the gene matches: 7. The sequenced part of the CDR3 DNA is TGTGCCAGTAGTCAAATAGCGGGCCTCTACGAG. Amino acids: CASSQIAGLYE. The full CDR3 reads CASSQIAGLYEQYF.

This clone was seen repeatedly, ten times or more. The read ends 3 residues before the CDR3 terminus; that terminus is restored from the germline J gene. The V gene is TRBV7-3, the J gene TRBJ2-2, with 15 bases identical to TRBD2. The CDR3 consists of 16 residues. Germline CDR1 and CDR2: SGHTA and FQGTGA. The trim removed 8 bases at V and 6 bases at J, leaving 7 bases unmatched. The covered CDR3 bases are TGTGCCAGCGGAACGGGACTAGCGGGAGGAGCCGGGGAG. Translation: CASGTGLAGGAGE. The CDR3 as a whole reads CASGTGLAGGAGELFF.

This clone was counted many times. The read terminates 3 residues ahead of where the CDR3 ends, so the germline J gene completes it. The chain uses TRBV29-1 and TRBJ1-2, with D possibly matching TRBD1 (6 bases). The CDR3 contains 14 residues. Trimming took off 5 bases at V and 2 bases at J, with 15 bases between the two ends. Germline V CDR1 and CDR2: SQVTM, ANQGSEA. The CDR3 DNA, read in part, is TGCAGCGTTTCGGGACACGGCTCGAACTATGGC. Protein sequence: CSVSGHGSNYG. The entire CDR3 protein reads CSVSGHGSNYGYTF.

This clone was seen repeatedly, ten times or more. Sequencing ends 3 residues short of the CDR3 end; the germline J gene provides the rest. V gene TRBV12-5 combines with J gene TRBJ2-5, with 7 positions matching TRBD1. With V trimmed by 5 bases and J by 1 base, 7 bases remained unmatched. The CDR3 contains 15 residues. CDR1 is LGHNT and CDR2 is FRNRAP in the germline V gene. Here the CDR3 reads CASGRDSLIQETQYF. The part of the CDR3 DNA that was read is TGTGCTAGTGGTAGGGACAGCCTGATCCAAGAGACC. Combining the CDR3 with reference TRBV12-5 and TRBJ2-5 gives the whole variable domain DARVTQTPRHKVTEMGQEVTMRCQPILGHNTVFWYRQTMMQGLELLAYFRNRAPLDDSGMPKDRFSAEMPDATLATLKIQPSEPRDSAVYFCASGRDSLIQETQYFGPGTRLLVL.

This clone was observed at least ten times. Read sequence stops 3 residues before the CDR3 end, and the germline J gene provides the missing end. The rearrangement uses TRBV6-2 or TRBV6-3 and TRBJ2-2; 7 nucleotides match TRBD2. CDR1 MNHEY and CDR2 SVGEGT come from the germline V gene. V gave up 8 bases and J gave up 1 base; unmatched junction bases: 1. The length of the CDR3 is 13 residues. CDR3 bases read: TGTGCCAGCCTAGCGGAGAACACCGGGGAG. This translates into CASLAENTGE. The full-length CDR3 reads as CASLAENTGELFF.

By share, this clone ranks as medium-sized. Coverage ceases 3 residues before the CDR3 finishes, and the germline J gene fills in the end. The chain recombines TRBV5-1 with TRBJ2-6; D might be TRBD2 (5 bases). This CDR3 is built from 16 residues. Trimming cost V 3 bases and J 3 bases, with 13 bases left between them. The germline CDR1 and CDR2 sequences are SGHRS and YFSETQ. The chain's CDR3 is CASSWTGGGGANVLTF. The sequenced CDR3 bases are TGCGCCAGCAGCTGGACTGGAGGAGGTGGGGCCAACGTC.

This clone was counted ten times or more. CDR3 amino acids: CASSKADLRETQYF. The part of the CDR3 DNA that was read is TGTGCCAGCAGCAAGGCGGACTTGAGGGAGACC. This chain links TRBV5-4 with TRBJ2-5; possible D gene TRBD2, 5 bases. With the read ending 3 residues before the CDR3 end, the germline J gene is used to fill in that end. CDR1 is SGHNT, CDR2 YYREEE, per germline (reference sequence). Trimming took off 4 bases at V and 5 bases at J, with 15 bases between the two ends. The CDR3 covers 14 residues.

This clone was observed many times. The CDR3 extends 3 residues past the end of the read, so its final part is completed from the germline J gene. The rearrangement joins TRBV5-6 to TRBJ2-7; 11 bases fit TRBD1. The ends lost 7 bases at V and 4 bases at J; junction bases unmatched: 7. There are 14 residues in the CDR3. Germline lookup yields CDR1 SGHDT and CDR2 YYEEEE. CDR3 protein: CASGGQGAGYEQYF. The sequenced CDR3 bases are TGTGCCAGCGGCGGACAGGGGGCTGGGTACGAG.

This clone was seen repeatedly, ten times or more. Coverage ceases 3 residues before the CDR3 finishes, and the germline J gene fills in the end. The chain links TRBV20-1 to TRBJ2-3; TRBD2 is a possible D gene (5 bases). Trimming cost V 6 bases and J 2 bases, with 12 bases left between them. In germline, CDR1 is DFQATT, CDR2 SNEGSKA (reference sequence). The CDR3 spans 13 residues. The sequenced CDR3 bases are TGCAGTGCGCGGGCGACGAACACAGATACG. Translated, it gives CSARATNTDT. The whole CDR3 protein reads CSARATNTDTQYF.